Listed below are T cell receptor beta chains from one sample, sequenced in a study of cytomegalovirus exposure and HLA in healthy donors. The repertoire was sequenced with immunoSEQ multiplex PCR; TCRdb's copy has only in-frame clones and lacks some. This sample carries some 330,000 clones, 86% of them seen once, and the ten largest clones take roughly 0.8%. The sample consisted of PBMCs. These receptors came from a woman aged 18-30 years in good health and CMV-seronegative. Both conserved end residues are part of each CDR3. The D gene is left open where the match is weak. Not every row has a clone size; where given, it reads once, few, many or a size class.

abundance	v_gene	d_gene	j_gene	CDR3aa	CDR3nt
NA	TRBV6-5	TRBD2	TRBJ2-7	CASSRTSGSYEQYF	TGTGCCAGCAGTCGGACTAGCGGCTCCTACGAGCAGTACTTC
NA	TRBV5-1	TRBD1	TRBJ1-1	CASSSTGTGGTEAFF	TGCGCCAGCAGCAGCACCGGGACAGGGGGAACTGAAGCTTTCTTT
NA	TRBV11-3	NA	TRBJ2-7	CASSLGAGTYNEQYF	TGTGCCAGCAGCTTAGGAGCAGGGACTTACAACGAGCAGTACTTC
NA	TRBV7-9	TRBD1	TRBJ2-3	CASSVGQENTDTQYF	TGTGCCAGCAGCGTCGGACAGGAGAACACAGATACGCAGTATTTT
NA	TRBV4-3	NA	TRBJ1-1	CASSWGGNTEAFF	TGCGCCAGCAGCTGGGGAGGGAACACTGAAGCTTTCTTT
NA	TRBV29-1	NA	TRBJ2-5	CSVEDLVSEETQYF	TGCAGCGTTGAAGATCTGGTCAGTGAAGAGACCCAGTACTTC
few	TRBV28	NA	TRBJ2-7	CASSSNYEQYF	TGTGCCAGCAGTTCCAACTACGAGCAGTACTTC
NA	TRBV2	TRBD2	TRBJ2-7	CASSRGLGYEQYF	TGTGCCAGCAGTCGTGGACTAGGCTACGAGCAGTACTTC
NA	TRBV11-3	TRBD1	TRBJ2-7	CASSPAGQGSYEQYF	TGTGCCAGCAGCCCGGCGGGACAGGGTTCCTACGAGCAGTACTTC
NA	TRBV27	NA	TRBJ1-2	CASSPSRGRINYGYTF	TGTGCCAGCAGTCCGAGCAGGGGACGGATCAACTATGGCTACACCTTC
NA	TRBV6-5	TRBD1	TRBJ2-7	CAARQGASEQYF	TGTGCCGCTCGACAGGGTGCTAGCGAGCAGTACTTC
NA	TRBV10-3	TRBD1	TRBJ2-1	CATAGQGAYNEQFF	TGTGCCACGGCGGGACAGGGGGCCTACAATGAGCAGTTCTTC
NA	TRBV30	TRBD1	TRBJ1-2	CAWSARRGPNYGYTF	TGTGCCTGGAGCGCCCGCAGGGGGCCTAACTATGGCTACACCTTC
NA	TRBV9	NA	TRBJ1-5	CASSEQGQPQHF	TGTGCCAGCAGCGAACAGGGTCAGCCCCAGCATTTT
few	TRBV11-2	NA	TRBJ1-2	CASSPFVGGSHGYTF	TGTGCCAGCAGCCCCTTTGTGGGAGGGAGTCATGGCTACACCTTC
NA	TRBV19	TRBD2	TRBJ2-7	CASSMGLAFYEQYF	TGTGCCAGTAGTATGGGACTAGCGTTCTACGAGCAGTACTTC
NA	TRBV11-2	NA	TRBJ2-7	CASSAVRNEQYF	TGTGCCAGCAGCGCGGTGAGGAACGAGCAGTACTTC
few	TRBV6-5	NA	TRBJ2-7	CASRGRGYEQYF	TGTGCCAGCAGGGGCAGGGGCTACGAGCAGTACTTC
NA	TRBV10-3	TRBD2	TRBJ2-1	CAISLLAGALDEQFF	TGTGCCATCAGTCTTTTGGCGGGAGCGCTCGATGAGCAGTTCTTC
NA	TRBV27	TRBD2	TRBJ2-1	CASSLEESGMGLNEQFF	TGTGCCAGCAGCCTGGAAGAAAGCGGGATGGGGCTCAATGAGCAGTTCTTC
NA	TRBV23-1	NA	TRBJ2-1	CASSQSRRPSYNEQFF	TGCGCCAGCAGTCAATCGCGGCGTCCCTCCTACAATGAGCAGTTCTTC
NA	TRBV6-1	TRBD1	TRBJ1-2	CASSPRDSASYGYTF	TGTGCCAGCAGTCCCCGGGACAGCGCAAGCTATGGCTACACCTTC
NA	TRBV28	TRBD2	TRBJ2-4	CASSLSSGRQGGKNIQYF	TGTGCCAGCAGTTTATCTAGCGGGAGACAAGGCGGCAAAAACATTCAGTACTTC
NA	TRBV6-5	NA	TRBJ2-7	CASSGVTVSSYEQYF	TGTGCCAGCAGCGGCGTGACAGTTTCCTCCTACGAGCAGTACTTC
few	TRBV12-5	NA	TRBJ2-2	CASGLFVSGELFF	TGTGCTAGTGGTTTGTTCGTTTCCGGGGAGCTGTTTTTT
once	TRBV2	TRBD1	TRBJ1-5	CASSGQGDSNQPQHF	TGTGCCAGCAGTGGACAGGGAGATAGCAATCAGCCCCAGCATTTT
NA	TRBV29-1	TRBD2	TRBJ2-5	CSPRLAGASQETQYF	TGCAGCCCACGACTAGCGGGAGCCTCCCAAGAGACCCAGTACTTC
NA	TRBV9	TRBD2	TRBJ2-1	CASSPPGTRANEQFF	TGTGCCAGCAGCCCTCCCGGGACTAGGGCCAATGAGCAGTTCTTC
NA	TRBV10-3	TRBD2	TRBJ2-3	CAIRVLGLAGDTQYF	TGTGCCATCAGGGTCCTTGGACTAGCGGGAGATACGCAGTATTTT
NA	TRBV14	NA	TRBJ2-7	CASSQVGGGRKTYEQYF	TGTGCCAGCAGCCAAGTGGGGGGTGGGCGGAAGACCTACGAGCAGTACTTC
NA	TRBV5-4	NA	TRBJ1-2	CASSSEGRGYGYTF	TGTGCCAGCAGCTCTGAGGGTCGTGGCTATGGCTACACCTTC
NA	TRBV5-1	TRBD1	TRBJ2-1	CASSLTGDSYNEQFF	TGCGCCAGCAGCTTAACAGGGGATTCTTACAATGAGCAGTTCTTC
NA	TRBV29-1	TRBD2	TRBJ2-1	CSVDAGTRVNEQFF	TGCAGCGTGGACGCCGGGACTAGGGTAAATGAGCAGTTCTTC
NA	TRBV16	NA	TRBJ1-1	CASSQPAGPNTEAFF	TGTGCCAGCAGCCAACCCGCGGGGCCGAACACTGAAGCTTTCTTT
NA	TRBV5-1	TRBD1	TRBJ2-5	CASSLGTEEETQYF	TGCGCCAGCAGCTTAGGGACAGAAGAAGAGACCCAGTACTTC
NA	TRBV18	TRBD1	TRBJ2-7	CASSPPGTGTYEQYF	TGTGCCAGCTCACCACCAGGGACAGGGACCTACGAGCAGTACTTC
NA	TRBV7-2	TRBD2	TRBJ2-7	CASSLAPSGKNYEQYF	TGTGCCAGCAGCTTAGCCCCTAGCGGGAAAAATTACGAGCAGTACTTC
NA	TRBV28	TRBD1	TRBJ2-4	CASSLQGFHIQYF	TGTGCCAGCAGTCTACAGGGGTTTCATATTCAGTACTTC
NA	TRBV6-7	TRBD1	TRBJ2-7	CASPVGTGPLSYEQYF	TGTGCCAGCCCTGTGGGGACAGGTCCGCTCTCCTACGAGCAGTACTTC
few	TRBV10-2	NA	TRBJ1-1	CASSESRTEAFF	TGCGCCAGCAGTGAGTCCCGCACTGAAGCTTTCTTT
NA	TRBV28	NA	TRBJ2-6	CASKTVPSSGANVLTF	TGTGCCAGCAAGACAGTTCCCTCCTCTGGGGCCAACGTCCTGACTTTC